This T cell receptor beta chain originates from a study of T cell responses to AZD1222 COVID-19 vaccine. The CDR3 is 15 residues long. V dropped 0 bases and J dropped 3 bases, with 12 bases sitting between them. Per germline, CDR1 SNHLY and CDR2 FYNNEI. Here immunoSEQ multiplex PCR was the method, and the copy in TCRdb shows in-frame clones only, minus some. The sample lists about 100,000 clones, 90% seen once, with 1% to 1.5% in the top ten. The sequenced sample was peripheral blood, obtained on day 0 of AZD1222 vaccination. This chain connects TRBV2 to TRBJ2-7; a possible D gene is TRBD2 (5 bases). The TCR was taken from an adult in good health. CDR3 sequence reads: CASSEASARVYEQYF. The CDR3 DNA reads TGTGCCAGCAGTGAAGCCAGCGCGCGGGTCTACGAGCAGTACTTC.